This is a list of T cell receptor beta chains from one sample in a study of cytomegalovirus exposure and HLA in healthy donors. The repertoire was sequenced with immunoSEQ multiplex PCR; TCRdb's copy has only in-frame clones and lacks some. The sample includes about 130,000 clones, about 78% of them seen just once. Specimen: PBMCs. All receptors come from a man in his fifties in good health and CMV-seronegative. CDR3s include the opening cysteine and the closing phenylalanine or tryptophan. The D gene is left open where the match is weak. Clone size is not always given. Where it is, it says once, few, many or a class for expanded clones.

J,V,D,size,DNA,CDR3
TRBJ2-3,TRBV29-1,TRBD2,-,TGCAGCTTTTTGCAAGTAGCGGGAGTTGGAAATACGCAGTATTTT,CSFLQVAGVGNTQYF
TRBJ2-3,TRBV27,TRBD1,-,TGTGCCAGCACAAAATGGGACAGGGGGAACGGAGGTACGCAGTATTTT,CASTKWDRGNGGTQYF
TRBJ2-1,TRBV11-2,TRBD2,-,TGTGCCAGCAGCTTAAAATCCCTAAGCGGGAGAACCTACAATGAGCAGTTCTTC,CASSLKSLSGRTYNEQFF
TRBJ1-5,TRBV27,TRBD1,once,TGTGCCAGCAGTTTAGTTCAGGGGGCCGGTCAGCCCCAGCATTTT,CASSLVQGAGQPQHF
TRBJ2-7,TRBV7-8,TRBD1,few,TGTGCCAGCAGCTTGGGACAGGGGGGGCCTTACGAGCAGTACTTC,CASSLGQGGPYEQYF
TRBJ2-3,TRBV29-1,TRBD2,once,TGCAGCGTTGTTACTCTAGCGGGAGATACGCAGTATTTT,CSVVTLAGDTQYF
TRBJ2-6,TRBV9,TRBD1,few,TGTGCCAGCAGCGGACCGGGACAGGGGTACTCTGGGGCCAACGTCCTGACTTTC,CASSGPGQGYSGANVLTF
TRBJ2-3,TRBV6-4,TRBD2,few,TGTGCCAGCAGTCCTAGCGGGAGTAGGGCAGATACGCAGTATTTT,CASSPSGSRADTQYF
TRBJ1-5,TRBV2,TRBD1,few,TGTGCCAGCAGTGAATTTCGACAGGGTGCCCAGCATTTT,CASSEFRQGAQHF
TRBJ2-7,TRBV9,-,-,TGTGCCAGCAGCGCCCAACCCGGACAGACCACCTACGAGCAGTACTTC,CASSAQPGQTTYEQYF